This T cell receptor (beta chain) was identified during a study of blood T cell repertoires in COVID-19. Study context: COVID-19 samples from acute and convalescent phases originated in the United States, Italy and Spain. The cDNA or gDNA used as material had been derived from T cells, B-cell-depleted T cells, or PBMCs.

The authors' processing: Quantification of nucleated cells was approximated via reference gene primer amplification. Profiling relied on immunoSEQ multiplex PCR, and the TCRdb table lists in-frame clones only, not all of them. V and J calls plus clone size are reproduced from that table; the DNA served to infer D and trimming. The data show 130,000 or so clones, around 81% seen once. Trimming cost V 3 bases and J 5 bases, with 10 bases left between them. CDR1 is LGHDT and CDR2 is YNNKEL in the germline V gene (reference sequence). This CDR3 region has 14 residues. The rearrangement joins TRBV3-1 (or the pseudogene TRBV3-2) to TRBJ2-2; TRBD1 is a possible D gene (5 bases). This TCR was sampled from a human donor in a cohort sampled during active COVID-19. Material: peripheral blood. CDR3 nucleotide sequence: TGTGCCAGCAGCCAGGGGCTCCGGACCGGGGAGCTGTTTTTT. This codes for CASSQGLRTGELFF.